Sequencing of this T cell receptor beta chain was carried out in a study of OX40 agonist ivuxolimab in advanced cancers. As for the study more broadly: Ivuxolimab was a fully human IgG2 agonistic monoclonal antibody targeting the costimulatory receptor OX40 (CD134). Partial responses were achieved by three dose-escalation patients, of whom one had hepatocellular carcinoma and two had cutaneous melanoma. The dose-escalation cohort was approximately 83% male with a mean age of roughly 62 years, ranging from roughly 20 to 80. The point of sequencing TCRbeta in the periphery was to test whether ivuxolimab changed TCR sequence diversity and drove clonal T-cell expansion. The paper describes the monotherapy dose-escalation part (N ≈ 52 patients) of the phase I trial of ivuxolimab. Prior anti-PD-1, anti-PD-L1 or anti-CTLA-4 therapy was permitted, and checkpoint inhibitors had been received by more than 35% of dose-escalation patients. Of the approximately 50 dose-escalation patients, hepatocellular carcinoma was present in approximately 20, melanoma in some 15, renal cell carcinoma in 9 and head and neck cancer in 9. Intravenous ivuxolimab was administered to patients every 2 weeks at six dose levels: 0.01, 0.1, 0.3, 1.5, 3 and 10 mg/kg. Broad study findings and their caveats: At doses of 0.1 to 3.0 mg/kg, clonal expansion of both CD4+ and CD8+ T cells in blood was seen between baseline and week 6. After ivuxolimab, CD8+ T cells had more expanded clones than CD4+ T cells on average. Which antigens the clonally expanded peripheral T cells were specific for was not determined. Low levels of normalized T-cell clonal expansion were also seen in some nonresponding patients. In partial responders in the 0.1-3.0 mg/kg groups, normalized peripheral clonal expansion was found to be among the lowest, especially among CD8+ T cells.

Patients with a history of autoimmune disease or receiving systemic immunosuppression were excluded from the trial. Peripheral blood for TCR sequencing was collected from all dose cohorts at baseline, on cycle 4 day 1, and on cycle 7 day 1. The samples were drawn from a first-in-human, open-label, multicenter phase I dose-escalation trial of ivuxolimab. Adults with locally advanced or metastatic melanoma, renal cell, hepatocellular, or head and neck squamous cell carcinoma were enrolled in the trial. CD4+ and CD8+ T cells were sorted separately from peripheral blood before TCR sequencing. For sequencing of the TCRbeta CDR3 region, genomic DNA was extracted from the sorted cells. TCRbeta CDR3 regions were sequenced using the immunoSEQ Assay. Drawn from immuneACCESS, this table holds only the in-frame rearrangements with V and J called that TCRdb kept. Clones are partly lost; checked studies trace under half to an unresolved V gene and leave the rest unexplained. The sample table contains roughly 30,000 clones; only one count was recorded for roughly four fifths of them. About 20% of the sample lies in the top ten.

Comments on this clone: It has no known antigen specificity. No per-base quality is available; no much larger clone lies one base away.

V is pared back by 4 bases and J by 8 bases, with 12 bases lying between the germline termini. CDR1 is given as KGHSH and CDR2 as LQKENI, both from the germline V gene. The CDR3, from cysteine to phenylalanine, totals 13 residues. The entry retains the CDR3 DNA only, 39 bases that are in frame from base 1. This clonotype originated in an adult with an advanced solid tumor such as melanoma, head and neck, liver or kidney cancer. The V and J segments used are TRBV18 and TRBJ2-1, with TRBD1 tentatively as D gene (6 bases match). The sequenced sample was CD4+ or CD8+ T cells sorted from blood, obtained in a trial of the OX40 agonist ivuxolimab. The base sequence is TGTGCCAGCTCACGGACAGTCGAGGATGAGCAGTTCTTC. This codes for CASSRTVEDEQFF.